This T cell receptor (beta chain) came from a study of Graves' ophthalmopathy and Graves' hyperthyroidism. RNA transcripts yielded amplified TCR beta CDR3 regions. An opening RT-PCR round employed HTBI primers and preceded a second-round multiplex PCR. MiXCR, run by TCRdb on the multiplex PCR reads, gives a single entry per CDR3 protein. The sample has fewer than 400,000 distinct CDR3 sequences; around 17% are singletons. V lost 7 bases to trimming and J lost 7 bases, with 10 bases between them. The CDR3 covers 12 residues. CDR1 is LNHDA, CDR2 SQIVND, per germline (reference sequence). This clonotype was detected many times.

This clonotype was obtained from a woman between 18 and 29 years old with Graves' ophthalmopathy. The rearrangement links TRBV19 to TRBJ2-2; D is uncertain. Material for sequencing was peripheral blood. CDR3 nucleotides: TGTGCCAGTAAAGAGGCCCTCGGGGAGCTGTTTTTT. Translating it yields CASKEALGELFF.